These T cell receptor beta chains were read from a single sample in a study of control samples from healthy donors and cancer patients. TCRdb keeps only in-frame clones here, not all; method: immunoSEQ multiplex PCR. Among 110,000 to 150,000 clones listed, approximately 91% were seen once. The source material was blood. The receptors originated from a man aged 25-40 years in good health. The CDR3 runs from the conserved cysteine through the conserved F or W. A D gene is named only where the DNA matches it firmly. Clone size is not always given. Where it is, it says once, few, many or a class for expanded clones.

TRBJ2-1	NA	TRBD2	TRBV29-1	CSATPPLAGAYNEQFF	TGCAGCGCCACCCCCCCACTAGCGGGAGCTTACAATGAGCAGTTCTTC
TRBJ1-5	NA	TRBD1	TRBV29-1	CSVQGAGGAGQPQHF	TGCAGCGTCCAAGGAGCAGGGGGCGCAGGCCAGCCCCAGCATTTT
TRBJ1-1	NA	TRBD1	TRBV15	CATSLEAGGLNTEAFF	TGTGCCACCAGCCTAGAGGCAGGGGGGTTGAACACTGAAGCTTTCTTT
TRBJ1-1	few	NA	TRBV10-3	CAISEYWQGAEAFF	TGTGCCATCAGTGAATATTGGCAGGGCGCTGAAGCTTTCTTT
TRBJ1-5	NA	TRBD1	TRBV7-2	CASSGDSSNQPQHF	TGTGCCAGCAGCGGGGACAGTAGCAATCAGCCCCAGCATTTT
TRBJ1-1	NA	NA	TRBV7-8	CASSPPGGTNTEAFF	TGTGCCAGCAGCCCTCCGGGGGGAACGAACACTGAAGCTTTCTTT
TRBJ1-4	NA	NA	TRBV15	CATSGGRATNEKLFF	TGTGCCACCAGCGGTGGTCGAGCAACTAATGAAAAACTGTTTTTT
TRBJ2-7	once	NA	TRBV28	CASIKEGYEQYF	TGTGCCAGCATCAAGGAGGGCTACGAGCAGTACTTC
TRBJ2-2	NA	NA	TRBV4-2	CASSQDRGPGELFF	TGTGCCAGCAGCCAAGATCGGGGACCGGGGGAGCTGTTTTTT
TRBJ1-1	few	NA	TRBV11-3	CASRWTVNTEAFF	TGTGCCAGCAGATGGACAGTGAACACTGAAGCTTTCTTT
TRBJ2-5	NA	NA	TRBV6-5	CASSYSGETQYF	TGTGCCAGCAGTTACTCAGGCGAGACCCAGTACTTC
TRBJ1-1	NA	NA	TRBV6-5	CASSYSKGNTEAFF	TGTGCCAGCAGTTACTCGAAGGGGAACACTGAAGCTTTCTTT
TRBJ2-3	NA	NA	TRBV7-8	CASRKRGSAGDTQYF	TGTGCCAGCAGAAAACGGGGTAGCGCGGGGGATACGCAGTATTTT
TRBJ1-1	few	NA	TRBV12-3/TRBV12-4	CASSRHENTEAFF	TGTGCCAGCAGTCGACACGAGAACACTGAAGCTTTCTTT
TRBJ2-1	NA	NA	TRBV15	CATSPLGAYNEQFF	TGTGCCACCAGCCCCCTCGGTGCTTACAATGAGCAGTTCTTC
TRBJ2-1	NA	TRBD2	TRBV5-6	CASRGLAGTSSYNEQFF	TGTGCCAGCAGAGGACTAGCGGGAACGTCCTCCTACAATGAGCAGTTCTTC
TRBJ2-3	NA	NA	TRBV9	CASSGVGSSTDTQYF	TGTGCCAGCAGCGGGGTGGGATCGAGCACAGATACGCAGTATTTT
TRBJ2-7	NA	TRBD2	TRBV27	CASSFGTSSSYEQYF	TGTGCCAGCAGTTTCGGGACTAGCTCTAGCTACGAGCAGTACTTC
TRBJ1-4	NA	TRBD1	TRBV6-5	CASRLTGAGNEKLFF	TGTGCCAGCAGACTTACAGGGGCCGGGAATGAAAAACTGTTTTTT
TRBJ1-2	NA	NA	TRBV5-1	CASSLGGIPNYGYTF	TGCGCCAGCAGCCTCGGAGGGATACCTAACTATGGCTACACCTTC
TRBJ2-7	many	TRBD2	TRBV27	CASSQATSGRRVNYEQYF	TGTGCCAGCAGTCAAGCGACTAGCGGGAGGAGGGTAAACTACGAGCAGTACTTC
TRBJ2-1	NA	NA	TRBV19	CASSGSFDNEQFF	TGTGCCAGTAGCGGGAGCTTCGACAATGAGCAGTTCTTC
TRBJ1-5	NA	TRBD1	TRBV6-5	CASTGTDDQPQHF	TGTGCCAGCACCGGGACAGATGATCAGCCCCAGCATTTT
TRBJ2-7	NA	NA	TRBV6-5	CASKLEAISYEQYF	TGTGCCAGCAAACTAGAGGCGATCTCCTACGAGCAGTACTTC
TRBJ2-2	NA	TRBD2	TRBV14	CASSQDQATRTSGDTGELFF	TGTGCCAGCAGCCAAGATCAGGCCACGAGGACTAGCGGGGACACCGGGGAGCTGTTTTTT
TRBJ1-1	once	NA	TRBV13	CASSSYPRGTEAFF	TGTGCCAGCAGCTCCTACCCCCGGGGCACTGAAGCTTTCTTT
TRBJ2-2	NA	NA	TRBV25-1	CASSDPSGTLAAGELFF	TGTGCCAGCAGTGACCCCTCCGGGACATTGGCAGCCGGGGAGCTGTTTTTT
TRBJ2-3	NA	NA	TRBV5-6	CASSLGQITDTQYF	TGTGCCAGCAGCCTCGGACAAATTACAGATACGCAGTATTTT
TRBJ2-7	NA	TRBD1	TRBV19	CASSIIGQGEQYF	TGTGCCAGTAGTATCATAGGACAGGGCGAGCAGTACTTC
TRBJ2-2	NA	NA	TRBV2	CASSTQGGLAGELFF	TGTGCCAGCAGCACCCAGGGGGGGTTGGCCGGGGAGCTGTTTTTT
TRBJ1-1	NA	NA	TRBV12-3/TRBV12-4	CASRETVTEAFF	TGTGCCAGCAGGGAGACAGTGACTGAAGCTTTCTTT
TRBJ2-7	NA	TRBD2	TRBV7-2	CASSGRAGGSGEQYF	TGTGCCAGCAGCGGAAGAGCGGGAGGGAGCGGCGAGCAGTACTTC
TRBJ2-3	NA	TRBD2	TRBV5-8	CASSLALAGGWKLTDTQYF	TGTGCCAGCAGCTTGGCCCTAGCGGGGGGCTGGAAACTCACAGATACGCAGTATTTT
TRBJ1-6	once	NA	TRBV19	CASSTETSSSSPLHF	TGTGCCAGTAGTACCGAGACCTCCTCCAGTTCACCCCTCCACTTT
TRBJ1-4	NA	NA	TRBV9	CASSRLGAFGEKLFF	TGTGCCAGCAGCCGACTCGGGGCCTTTGGCGAAAAACTGTTTTTT
TRBJ1-2	NA	TRBD1	TRBV6-5	CASSRTGGVYGYTF	TGTGCCAGCAGTAGGACAGGGGGCGTCTATGGCTACACCTTC
TRBJ2-7	NA	TRBD2	TRBV27	CASSIGTRTYEQYF	TGTGCCAGCAGTATCGGGACTAGAACCTACGAGCAGTACTTC
TRBJ1-6	NA	TRBD1	TRBV5-5	CASSPIAGGNNSPLHF	TGTGCCAGCAGCCCCATCGCAGGGGGCAATAATTCACCCCTCCACTTT
TRBJ2-7	NA	TRBD2	TRBV3-1/TRBV3-2	CASSPGGGGPSYEQYF	TGTGCCAGCAGCCCGGGCGGCGGGGGACCCTCCTACGAGCAGTACTTC
TRBJ2-3	NA	TRBD2	TRBV6-5	CASSYRGDPATDTQYF	TGTGCCAGCAGTTACCGGGGGGACCCAGCCACAGATACGCAGTATTTT
TRBJ2-7	NA	NA	TRBV3-1/TRBV3-2	CASSQVWGGGYEQYF	TGTGCCAGCAGCCAAGTTTGGGGGGGCGGGTACGAGCAGTACTTC
TRBJ2-7	once	NA	TRBV5-6	CASSSRAYTGQTYEQYF	TGTGCCAGCAGCTCAAGGGCTTATACAGGGCAAACCTACGAGCAGTACTTC
TRBJ2-7	few	NA	TRBV6-5	CASSHNREPYEQYF	TGTGCCAGCAGTCATAACAGGGAGCCTTACGAGCAGTACTTC
TRBJ2-7	NA	TRBD2	TRBV11-3	CASSPGLGEQYF	TGTGCCAGCAGCCCAGGACTAGGCGAGCAGTACTTC
TRBJ1-4	NA	NA	TRBV6-5	CASRVSSGKLFF	TGTGCCAGCAGGGTTTCCTCTGGGAAACTGTTTTTT
TRBJ2-3	NA	TRBD2	TRBV14	CASSQRTSGSLVDTQYF	TGTGCCAGCAGCCAGCGGACTAGCGGGAGTCTTGTAGATACGCAGTATTTT
TRBJ2-3	NA	NA	TRBV7-2	CASSHFGGRGTDTQYF	TGTGCCAGCAGCCATTTTGGGGGGCGGGGCACAGATACGCAGTATTTT
TRBJ2-1	NA	NA	TRBV27	CASSFDSSYNEQFF	TGTGCCAGCAGTTTTGACAGCTCCTACAATGAGCAGTTCTTC
TRBJ2-2	NA	TRBD1	TRBV28	CASSFGQGPGPGELFF	TGTGCCAGCAGTTTCGGACAGGGCCCTGGACCCGGGGAGCTGTTTTTT
TRBJ1-4	NA	NA	TRBV4-3	CASSQDLGATNEKLFF	TGCGCCAGCAGCCAAGATTTGGGGGCAACTAATGAAAAACTGTTTTTT
TRBJ1-2	NA	NA	TRBV24-1	CATSDPREAEGYTF	TGTGCCACCAGTGACCCCCGTGAAGCTGAAGGCTACACCTTC
TRBJ1-1	NA	TRBD1	TRBV7-2	CASSSGTGGHTEAFF	TGTGCCAGCAGTTCCGGGACAGGGGGCCACACTGAAGCTTTCTTT
TRBJ2-2	NA	NA	TRBV5-1	CASSIQRNTGELFF	TGCGCCAGCAGCATACAAAGGAACACCGGGGAGCTGTTTTTT
TRBJ1-5	NA	NA	TRBV27	CASSLSGANQPQHF	TGTGCCAGCAGTTTATCAGGGGCCAATCAGCCCCAGCATTTT